Given below is one TCR beta chain in context. Antigen specificity is unknown. The data are from a study of early T cells in non-severe SARS-CoV-2 infection. Looking at the study overall: Unsorted whole blood bulk RNA was sequenced, with unpaired chains. General study findings and limits: Anti-spike CD8 specificities were favored by VDJdb matching, whose results missed private and CD4 specificities.

Unique molecular identifiers (one per individual cDNA molecule) were attached. TCRdb passed the 5' RACE reads through MiXCR, listing each CDR3 protein once. The sample carries tens of thousands of distinct CDR3 sequences, around 16% recorded once. Germline-derived CDR1 and CDR2 are SGHNT and YYREEE (reference sequence). The V end was cut by 4 bases, the J end by 5 bases, with 18 bases between. CDR3 length: 15 amino acids. This material consisted of whole blood, taken at baseline. This chain links TRBV5-4 with TRBJ1-2; tentatively, D is TRBD1 (5 bases). This TCR came from an adult who was a healthcare worker with PCR-confirmed SARS-CoV-2 infection or an uninfected control (not recorded which). CDR3 nucleotide sequence: TGTGCCAGCAGCGCAACGGACGGGACCTTTTATGGCTACACCTTC. This gives the protein CASSATDGTFYGYTF.